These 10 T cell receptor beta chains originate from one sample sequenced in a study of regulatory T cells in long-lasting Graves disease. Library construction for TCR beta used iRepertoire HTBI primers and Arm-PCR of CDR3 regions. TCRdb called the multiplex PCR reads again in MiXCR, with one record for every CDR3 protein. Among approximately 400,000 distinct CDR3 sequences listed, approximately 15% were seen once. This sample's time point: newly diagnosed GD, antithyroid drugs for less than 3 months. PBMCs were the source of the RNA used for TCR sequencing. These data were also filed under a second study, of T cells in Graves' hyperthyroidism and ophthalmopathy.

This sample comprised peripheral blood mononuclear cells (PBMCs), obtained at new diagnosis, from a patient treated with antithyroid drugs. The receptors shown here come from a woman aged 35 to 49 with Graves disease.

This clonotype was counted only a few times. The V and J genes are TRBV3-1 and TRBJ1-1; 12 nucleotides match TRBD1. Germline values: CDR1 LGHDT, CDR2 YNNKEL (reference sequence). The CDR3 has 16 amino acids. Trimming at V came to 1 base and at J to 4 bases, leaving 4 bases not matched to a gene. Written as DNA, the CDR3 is TGTGCCAGCAGCCAAGTCGGGACAGGGGGCCTCACTGAAGCTTTCTTT. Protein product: CASSQVGTGGLTEAFF. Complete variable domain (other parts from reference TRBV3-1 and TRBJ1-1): DTAVSQTPKYLVTQMGNDKSIKCEQNLGHDTMYWYKQDSKKFLKIMFSYNNKELIINETVPNRFSPKSPDKAHLNLHINSLELGDSAVYFCASSQVGTGGLTEAFFGQGTRLTVV.

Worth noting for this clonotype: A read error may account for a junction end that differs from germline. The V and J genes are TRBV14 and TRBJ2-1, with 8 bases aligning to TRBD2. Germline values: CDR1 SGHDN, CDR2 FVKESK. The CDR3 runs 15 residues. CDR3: CASSSYPRTSNEPFF. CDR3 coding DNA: TGTGCCAGCAGCTCCTACCCGCGGACTAGCAATGAGCCGTTCTTC. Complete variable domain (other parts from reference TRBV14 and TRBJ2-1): EAGVTQFPSHSVIEKGQTVTLRCDPISGHDNLYWYRRVMGKEIKFLLHFVKESKQDESGMPNNRFLAERTGGTYSTLKVQPAELEDSGVYFCASSSYPRTSNEPFFGPGTRLTVL.

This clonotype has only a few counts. This CDR3 reads CASGRQDPYSNQPQHF. Written as DNA, the CDR3 is TGTGCCAGCGGAAGACAGGATCCTTATAGCAATCAGCCCCAGCATTTT. V is TRBV27 and J is TRBJ1-5; D perhaps matches TRBD1 (6 bases). This CDR3 has 16 residues. Germline V CDR1 and CDR2: MNHEY, SMNVEV (reference sequence). V lost 8 bases and J 0 bases, leaving 17 bases between the germline ends.

CDR3 in amino acids: CASSFWGLAGDNNEQFF. Here the CDR3 DNA reads TGCGCCAGCAGCTTTTGGGGACTAGCGGGAGACAACAATGAGCAGTTCTTC. The gene calls are TRBV5-1 and TRBJ2-1; 14 bases fit TRBD2. CDR1 and CDR2 (germline): SGHRS, YFSETQ. The J segment lost 5 bases and the V segment lost 2 bases, leaving 6 bases of the junction unmatched. This CDR3 is 17 amino acids long. The whole variable domain, remainder taken from reference TRBV5-1 and TRBJ2-1, is KAGVTQTPRYLIKTRGQQVTLSCSPISGHRSVSWYQQTPGQGLQFLFEYFSETQRNKGNFPGRFSGRQFSNSRSEMNVSTLELGDSALYLCASSFWGLAGDNNEQFFGPGTRLTVL.

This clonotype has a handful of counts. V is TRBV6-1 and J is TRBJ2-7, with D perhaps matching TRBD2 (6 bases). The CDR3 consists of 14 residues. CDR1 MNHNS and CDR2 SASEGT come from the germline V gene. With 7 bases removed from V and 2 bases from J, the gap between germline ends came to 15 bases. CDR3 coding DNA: TGTGCCAGCAATCCGACCGGAGGGCCCTACGAGCAGTACTTC. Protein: CASNPTGGPYEQYF.

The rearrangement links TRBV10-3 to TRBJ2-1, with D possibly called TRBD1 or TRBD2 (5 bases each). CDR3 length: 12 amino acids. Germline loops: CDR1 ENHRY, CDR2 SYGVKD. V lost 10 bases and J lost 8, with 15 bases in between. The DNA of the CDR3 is TGTGCCACCTTGGGGGTTGGGGATGAGCAGTTCTTC. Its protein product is CATLGVGDEQFF.

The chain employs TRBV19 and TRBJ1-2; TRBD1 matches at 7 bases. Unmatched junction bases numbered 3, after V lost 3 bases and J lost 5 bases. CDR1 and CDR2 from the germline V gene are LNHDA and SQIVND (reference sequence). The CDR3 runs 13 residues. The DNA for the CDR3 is TGTGCCAGTAGTATGGGACAGTTTTATGGCTACACCTTC. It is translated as CASSMGQFYGYTF.

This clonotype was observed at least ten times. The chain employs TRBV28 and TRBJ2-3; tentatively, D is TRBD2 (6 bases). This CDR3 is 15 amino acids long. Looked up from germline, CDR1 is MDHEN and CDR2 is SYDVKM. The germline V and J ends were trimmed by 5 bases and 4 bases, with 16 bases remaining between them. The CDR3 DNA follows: TGTGCCAGCAGTACCCCTAGCGAAGGCGCAGATACGCAGTATTTT. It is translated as CASSTPSEGADTQYF.

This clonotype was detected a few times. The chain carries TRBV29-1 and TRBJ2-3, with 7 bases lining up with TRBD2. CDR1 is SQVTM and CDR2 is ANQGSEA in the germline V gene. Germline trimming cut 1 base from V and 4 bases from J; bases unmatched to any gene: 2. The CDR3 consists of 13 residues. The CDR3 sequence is CSVEGGSSDTQYF. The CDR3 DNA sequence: TGCAGCGTTGAAGGCGGGAGTTCAGATACGCAGTATTTT.

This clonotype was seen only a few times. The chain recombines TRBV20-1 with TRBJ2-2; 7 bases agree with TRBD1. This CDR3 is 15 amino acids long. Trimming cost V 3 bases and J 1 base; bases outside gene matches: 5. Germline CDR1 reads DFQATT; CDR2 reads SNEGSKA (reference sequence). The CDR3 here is CSASLGDRNTGELFF. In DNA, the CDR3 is TGCAGTGCTAGCTTGGGGGACAGGAACACCGGGGAGCTGTTTTTT.